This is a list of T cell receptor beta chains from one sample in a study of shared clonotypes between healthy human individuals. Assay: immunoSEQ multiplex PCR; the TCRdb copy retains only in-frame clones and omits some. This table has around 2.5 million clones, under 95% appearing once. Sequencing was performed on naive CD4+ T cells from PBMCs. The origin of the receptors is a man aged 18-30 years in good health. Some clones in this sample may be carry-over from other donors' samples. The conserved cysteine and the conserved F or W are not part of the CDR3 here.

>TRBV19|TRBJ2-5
ASSNTLGGETQY
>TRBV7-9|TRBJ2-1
ASSFVSSYNEQF
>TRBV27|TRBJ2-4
ASSSNSRANIQY
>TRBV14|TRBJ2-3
ASSQGISGGTDTQY
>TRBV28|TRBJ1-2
ASSNDRTPNYGYT
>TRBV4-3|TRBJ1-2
ASSQGTDSNYGYT
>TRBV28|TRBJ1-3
ASSFFGNTIY
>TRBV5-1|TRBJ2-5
ASSKDPGTDQETQY
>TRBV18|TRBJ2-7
ASSPYSQGHEQY
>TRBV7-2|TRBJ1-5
ASSLTAVVDQPQH
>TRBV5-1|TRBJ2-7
ASSPRTSGSNEQY
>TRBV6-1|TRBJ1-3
ASSEQGTGNTIY
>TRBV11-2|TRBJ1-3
ASSLLQGTSSGNTIY
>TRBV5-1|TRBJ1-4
ASSFGGGGRGEKLF
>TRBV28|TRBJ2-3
ATSIRVPSTDTQY
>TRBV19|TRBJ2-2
ASSPRGGGHNTGELF
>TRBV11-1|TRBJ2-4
ASSQQGARNIQY
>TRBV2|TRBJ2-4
ASSPSGLADFKNIQY
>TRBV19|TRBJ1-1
ASSIVGRNTEAF
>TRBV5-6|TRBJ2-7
ASSLDMGGSDEQY
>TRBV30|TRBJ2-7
AWSVDRAGSYEQY
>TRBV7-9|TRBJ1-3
ASSHWTGASSGNTIY
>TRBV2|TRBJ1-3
ASSPRTPSSGNTIY
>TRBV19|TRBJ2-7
ASSNTYEQY
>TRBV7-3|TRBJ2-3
ASNLSGTATDTQY
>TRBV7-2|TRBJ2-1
ASSSGTSGKNEQF
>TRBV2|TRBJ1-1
ASNLQGASTEAF
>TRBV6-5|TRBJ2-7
ASSYSSAYTYEQY
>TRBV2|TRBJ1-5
ASSTASPGLDNQPQH
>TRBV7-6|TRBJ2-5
ASSLGTAQETQY
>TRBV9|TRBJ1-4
ASSFRQGSATNEKLF
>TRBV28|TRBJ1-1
ASSLAGMNTEAF
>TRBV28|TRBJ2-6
ASTSVPSSGANVLT
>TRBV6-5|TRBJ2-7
ASSYLRDRDYEQY
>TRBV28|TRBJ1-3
ASMVSVGSGNTIY
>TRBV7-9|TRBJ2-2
ASSLVGYRPNTGELF
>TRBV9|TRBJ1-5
ASSVGGSQSNQPQH
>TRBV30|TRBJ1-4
AGSQGTKLF
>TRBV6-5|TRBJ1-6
ASSPDSGGSPLH
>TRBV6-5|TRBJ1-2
ASRRGLEGYT
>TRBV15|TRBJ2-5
ATSRDLRIFQETQY
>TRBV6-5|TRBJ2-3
ASSYSTGTQY
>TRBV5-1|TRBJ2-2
ASSPFAGLGDGELF
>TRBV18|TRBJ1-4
ASSSDSLYEKLF
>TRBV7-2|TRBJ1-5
ASSLATSSQPQH
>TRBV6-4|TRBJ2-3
ASSDPWRTGKDTQY
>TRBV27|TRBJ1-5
ASSPQWSNQPQH
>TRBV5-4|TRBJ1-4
ASSSTGGNEKLF
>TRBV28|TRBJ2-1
ASSFLLPGQGGIEQF
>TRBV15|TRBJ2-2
ATSREISGTGELF
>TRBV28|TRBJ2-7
ASGPYAGGFYEQY
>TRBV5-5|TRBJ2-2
ASSPLVGGTGELF
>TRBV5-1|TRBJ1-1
ASSQGTVNTEAF
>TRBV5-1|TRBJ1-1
ASSIDTNEAF
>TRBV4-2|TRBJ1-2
ASSQDGRSWGYT
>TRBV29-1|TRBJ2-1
SVGSEYNEQF
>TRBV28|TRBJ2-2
ASSFRNSGTNNAGELF
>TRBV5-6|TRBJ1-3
ASSRYGQGTGNTIY
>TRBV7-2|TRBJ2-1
ASSLALYNNEQF
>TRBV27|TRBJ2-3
ASSRRLAGFTDTQY